This TCR beta chain was observed in a study of blood T cell repertoires in COVID-19. In germline, CDR1 is SGHKS, CDR2 YYEKEE (reference sequence). Trimming pared 0 bases from V and 6 bases from J, leaving 12 bases between. This CDR3 is built from 14 residues. Sequencing used immunoSEQ multiplex PCR; TCRdb keeps in-frame clones, though not all of them. The repertoire holds approximately 100,000 clones, with more than 75% as singletons. This clone was seen a few times. The sample taken for sequencing was peripheral blood. This clonotype was sampled from a human donor in a cohort sampled during active COVID-19. The chain links TRBV5-5 to TRBJ1-1; D gene unclear. Written as DNA, the CDR3 is TGTGCCAGCAGCTTGGCCCATGGCCAGTCTGAAGCTTTCTTT. Amino acid sequence: CASSLAHGQSEAFF.